This T cell receptor beta chain appears in the sequencing data of a study of T cell responses to AZD1222 COVID-19 vaccine. Sequencing was performed with immunoSEQ multiplex PCR; in TCRdb, only in-frame clones are kept and a portion is missing. Found here are about 81,000 clones, around 93% of them singletons; the top ten hold 8%. For this clone: Its antigen is undetermined.

Broader study findings: Vaccine-associated CD4 TCRs spanned spike, dominant at 160-218 and 743-854. Clonal diversity may have been underestimated, and the donors were mostly white British, with more females than males. Seropositive AZD1222 recipients at baseline numbered only five or six. Close to half of spike-specific TCRs reportedly recognize unmutated variant regions.

The ends lost 10 bases at V and 8 bases at J; junction bases unmatched: 19. Germline loops: CDR1 MDHEN, CDR2 SYDVKM. The CDR3 has 17 amino acids. The chain recombines TRBV28 with TRBJ2-1; 11 nucleotides match TRBD2. Sample: peripheral blood, taken 28 days after the second AZD1222 dose. The clonotype comes from an adult who received the AZD1222 COVID-19 vaccine. The CDR3 coding sequence is TGTGCCACCCACGGACTAGCGGGTAATAAATTAAGCGATGAGCAGTTCTTC. Its translation: CATHGLAGNKLSDEQFF.